The next 15 T cell receptor beta chains were all read from a single sample in a study of technical replicates of blood from a few donors. Generated by immunoSEQ multiplex PCR, the TCRdb table keeps only in-frame clones and is missing some. Among around 83,000 clones listed, more than 80% were seen once. Sequencing was done on a sample of T cells isolated from PBMCs. The receptors derive from a human donor in good health.

The gene calls are TRBV5-1 and TRBJ1-3, with D maybe TRBD1 (5 bases). The germline V gene encodes CDR1 SGHRS and CDR2 YFSETQ. V was clipped by 4 bases and J by 3 bases, with 17 bases between them. The CDR3 totals 16 residues. The CDR3 spells CASSIYPGGLGNTIYF. The DNA of the CDR3 is TGCGCCAGCAGCATCTATCCGGGGGGACTTGGAAACACCATATATTTT.

The gene calls are TRBV4-1 and TRBJ1-2, with D possibly matching TRBD1 (6 bases). V lost 1 base to trimming and J lost 6 bases, with 15 bases between them. The CDR3 totals 15 residues. Germline-derived CDR1 and CDR2 are MGHRA and YSYEKL. As DNA, the CDR3 is TGCGCCAGCAGCCAAGTTGGGGGACAATTGGATGGCTACACCTTC. Translating gives CASSQVGGQLDGYTF.

The chain combines TRBV6-1 with TRBJ1-1, with D possibly TRBD1 on 6 matching bases. Germline CDR1 MNHNS, CDR2 SASEGT. Trimming shortened V by 1 base and J by 5 bases, and 14 bases separated the two germline ends. CDR3 size: 15 residues. The chain's CDR3 is CASSEVGGDGTEAFF. DNA for the CDR3: TGTGCCAGCAGTGAAGTAGGGGGTGATGGGACTGAAGCTTTCTTT.

The chain employs TRBV10-3 and TRBJ2-2, with 8 bases lining up with TRBD1. V shed 2 bases and J 0 bases; nucleotides not matched to a gene: 5. The germline gives CDR1 ENHRY, CDR2 SYGVKD. This CDR3 has 17 residues. This CDR3 reads CAISEITGGANTGELFF. The DNA of the CDR3 is TGTGCCATCAGTGAGATAACAGGGGGAGCGAACACCGGGGAGCTGTTTTTT.

V gene TRBV29-1 combines with J gene TRBJ2-7; 8 bases match TRBD1. Germline assignment: CDR1 SQVTM and CDR2 ANQGSEA. The CDR3 has 13 amino acids. V dropped 1 base and J dropped 3; count of bases not matched to a gene: 2. The CDR3 nucleotides read TGCAGCGTTGAAGGCAGGGGGCTCTACGAGCAGTACTTC. Translation gives CSVEGRGLYEQYF.

The chain links TRBV29-1 to TRBJ1-1; no reliable D call. V lost 3 bases to trimming and J lost 4 bases, with 18 bases between them. CDR1 is SQVTM, CDR2 ANQGSEA, per germline. The CDR3 extends over 15 amino acids. The CDR3 DNA sequence: TGCAGCGTTGAGAAGGGCCACGGGAAGTTCACTGAAGCTTTCTTT. This codes for CSVEKGHGKFTEAFF. The complete variable domain, with remaining parts taken from reference TRBV29-1 and TRBJ1-1, reads SAVISQKPSRDICQRGTSLTIQCQVDSQVTMMFWYRQQPGQSLTLIATANQGSEATYESGFVIDKFPISRPNLTFSTLTVSNMSPEDSSIYLCSVEKGHGKFTEAFFGQGTRLTVV.

This chain links TRBV6-6 with TRBJ1-4; no firm D call. The length of the CDR3 is 13 residues. Germline V gives CDR1 MNHNY, CDR2 SVGAGI (reference sequence). V gave up 4 bases and J gave up 5 bases, with 8 bases separating them. The CDR3 reads CASSFPVNEKLFF. CDR3 coding DNA: TGTGCCAGCAGTTTTCCTGTGAATGAAAAACTGTTTTTT.

The CDR3 sequence: CASSEGGPQPQHF. The CDR3 DNA is TGTGCCAGCAGCGAGGGGGGGCCCCAGCCCCAGCATTTT. This chain uses TRBV6-1 with TRBJ1-5, with D possibly TRBD1 on 6 matching bases. The ends were cut back, 6 bases at V and 7 bases at J, with 13 bases in the middle. The CDR3 is 13 amino acids. Germline V gives CDR1 MNHNS, CDR2 SASEGT.

This clone came up a few times. The chain employs TRBV6-1 and TRBJ1-1; D is uncertain. V was pared by 7 bases and J by 8 bases, with 20 bases between. The CDR3 runs to 14 residues. Germline V gene sequence: CDR1 MNHNS, CDR2 SASEGT. The CDR3 is CASTYVADSPEAFF. In DNA, the CDR3 is TGTGCCAGCACGTACGTGGCGGATTCGCCCGAAGCTTTCTTT.

The rearrangement joins TRBV14 to TRBJ2-5; the D gene is possibly TRBD1 (6 bases). V lost 4 bases, J lost 7 bases, and 16 bases lay in between. The germline gives CDR1 SGHDN, CDR2 FVKESK. The CDR3 runs to 14 residues. The CDR3 is CASSRSLIGGTQYF. The CDR3 nucleotides read TGTGCCAGCAGCCGAAGTCTGATAGGGGGGACCCAGTACTTC.

The CDR3 protein is CASSLAVIDNEQFF. The CDR3 nucleotides are TGTGCCAGCAGTCTAGCGGTTATTGACAATGAGCAGTTCTTC. This chain links TRBV6-1 with TRBJ2-1; 7 bases are a match to TRBD2. Looked up from germline, CDR1 is MNHNS and CDR2 is SASEGT. This CDR3 is built from 14 residues. The trim removed 5 bases at V and 5 bases at J, leaving 6 bases unmatched.

The gene calls are TRBV28 and TRBJ2-7, with 7 bases aligning to TRBD2. The CDR3 length is 12 residues. The J segment lost 0 bases and the V segment lost 8 bases, leaving 1 base of the junction unmatched. Looked up from germline, CDR1 is MDHEN and CDR2 is SYDVKM. In nucleotides, the CDR3 is TGTGCCAGCTGGACTAGCTCCTACGAGCAGTACTTC. Its translation: CASWTSSYEQYF.

The chain joins TRBV5-4 to TRBJ2-3; TRBD2 agrees at 9 bases. The germline V gene encodes CDR1 SGHNT and CDR2 YYREEE (reference sequence). This CDR3 spans 14 amino acids. V trimming: 4 bases; J trimming: 6 bases; junction bases outside the gene matches: 6. DNA of the CDR3: TGTGCCAGCAGCATAGCGGGGGTCGACGATACGCAGTATTTT. The encoded protein is CASSIAGVDDTQYF.

The chain links TRBV6-4 to TRBJ1-1; D not resolved. Deletions cut 2 bases from V and 1 base from J, with 5 bases between. Germline V gene data show CDR1 as MRHNA and CDR2 as SNTAGT. This CDR3 region has 13 residues. CDR3 amino acids: CASSDDTNTEAFF. CDR3 nucleotide sequence: TGTGCCAGCAGTGACGACACGAACACTGAAGCTTTCTTT.

The rearrangement links TRBV29-1 to TRBJ2-3, with 12 bases lining up with TRBD2. This CDR3 has 18 amino acids. Trimming cost V 4 bases and J 4 bases; bases outside gene matches: 15. The V gene's germline CDR1 is SQVTM and CDR2 ANQGSEA. CDR3 sequence (DNA): TGCAGCGTTGCTCATAGGGGGAAACTAGCGGGAGGTTCAGATACGCAGTATTTT. It encodes CSVAHRGKLAGGSDTQYF.